This record concerns one T cell receptor beta chain sequence. The data belong to a study of blood T cell repertoires in COVID-19. Background on the study: Collection of acute and convalescent COVID-19 samples took place in the United States, Italy and Spain.

The germline V gene encodes CDR1 SEHNR and CDR2 FQNEAQ (reference sequence). V was pared by 2 bases and J by 0 bases, with 7 bases between. This CDR3 spans 15 amino acids. Produced via immunoSEQ multiplex PCR; TCRdb's table is partial and in-frame only. Here the sample spans roughly 190,000 clones, 84% being singletons. The genes are TRBV7-9 and TRBJ1-4; D gene uncertain. The TCR sequence derives from a woman in her 70s with active or convalescent COVID-19. The sequenced material came from peripheral blood. CDR3 nucleotide sequence: TGTGCCAGCAGCTTAACTGCCGCAACTAATGAAAAACTGTTTTTT. Amino acid sequence: CASSLTAATNEKLFF.